Listed below are T cell receptor beta chains from one sample, sequenced in a study of blood T cell repertoires in COVID-19. Measured with immunoSEQ multiplex PCR; TCRdb has only the in-frame clones, and not every one. The table has some 260,000 clones, about 90% seen once. Sequenced input: PBMCs or T cells enriched from blood (not recorded which). The source of these receptors is a woman aged 18-29 years who had recovered from COVID-19. Both conserved end residues are part of each CDR3.

CASSGTGGSNQPQHF	15	TRBV2
CASSIGGEYYGYTF	14	TRBV19
CASSLSTGGGQPQHF	15	TRBV27
CASSSFKAGWHNEQFF	16	TRBV28
CASSYGQRYEQYF	13	TRBV6-5
CSARVRDSLYF	11	TRBV20-1
CASGQDSYGYTF	12	TRBV12-3/TRBV12-4
CASSMAIYGYTF	12	TRBV19
CASSKPPRGQGRYEQYF	17	TRBV6-2/TRBV6-3
CASSPDREIRGYTF	14	TRBV5-1
CASSGRSRWNYGYTF	15	TRBV13
CASSQDLETANYGYTF	16	TRBV4-2
CASSPRDRLTYGYTF	15	TRBV28
CSVEGGRNTEAFF	13	TRBV29-1
CATRGREGGKGYTF	14	TRBV15
CASSLSGGTGELFF	14	TRBV5-4
CASSIIQASNQPQHF	15	TRBV19
CASSIDGFWTEVFF	14	TRBV19
CASSLFMATGNTIYF	15	TRBV28
CASSLGQNQETQYF	14	TRBV7-9
CASSLWATVDTQYF	14	TRBV13
CASSQVSGRQGEQFF	15	TRBV3-1/TRBV3-2
CASSGTDRVHQPQHF	15	TRBV19
CASSGTGAQDIQYF	14	TRBV19
CASSQAGGPPYEQYF	15	TRBV4-2
CATSRDITEAFF	12	TRBV15
CASSTDRGYPAFF	13	TRBV5-6
CASSEWEGAVSGANVLTF	18	TRBV25-1
CASSQPGWRGARYNEQFF	18	TRBV4-3